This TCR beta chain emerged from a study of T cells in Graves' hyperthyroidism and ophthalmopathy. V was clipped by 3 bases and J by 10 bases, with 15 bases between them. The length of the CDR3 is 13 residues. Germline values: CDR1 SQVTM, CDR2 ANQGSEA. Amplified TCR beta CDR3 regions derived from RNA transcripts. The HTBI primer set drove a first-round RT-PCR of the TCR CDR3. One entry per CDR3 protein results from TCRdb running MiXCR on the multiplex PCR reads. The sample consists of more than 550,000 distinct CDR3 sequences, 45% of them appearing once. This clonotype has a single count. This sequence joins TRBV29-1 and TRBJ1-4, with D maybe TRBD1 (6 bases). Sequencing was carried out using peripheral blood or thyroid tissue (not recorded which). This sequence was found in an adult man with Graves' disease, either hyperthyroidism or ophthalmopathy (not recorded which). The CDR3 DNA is TGCAGCGTTGATGCGGACAGAGGCGGAAAACTGTTTTTT. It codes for CSVDADRGGKLFF.